A single sample gave rise to the 27 T cell receptor beta chains below, sequenced in a study of OX40 agonist ivuxolimab in advanced cancers. Sequencing used immunoSEQ multiplex PCR; TCRdb keeps in-frame clones, though not all of them. Counted here are around 60,000 clones, about 80% occurring once; the ten biggest clones make up roughly 1.9%. Sequenced material: CD4+ or CD8+ T cells sorted from blood, taken in a trial of the OX40 agonist ivuxolimab. The source is an adult with an advanced solid tumor such as melanoma, head and neck, liver or kidney cancer.

V usage is TRBV5-1 and J usage is TRBJ2-1; no reliable D call. Germline V gene sequence: CDR1 SGHRS, CDR2 YFSETQ. Trimming took 0 bases from V and 3 from J, leaving 10 bases between them. CDR3 length: 15 amino acids. CDR3 sequence reads: CASSLAASLYNEQFF. In DNA, the CDR3 is TGCGCCAGCAGCTTGGCGGCTAGTCTCTACAATGAGCAGTTCTTC.

The V and J genes are TRBV9 and TRBJ2-2, with 9 bases that match TRBD2. Germline assignment: CDR1 SGDLS and CDR2 YYNGEE. The CDR3 runs 18 residues. The J segment lost 0 bases and the V segment lost 0 bases, leaving 6 bases of the junction unmatched. CDR3 in amino acids: CASSVGAGGGANTGELFF. CDR3 in DNA: TGTGCCAGCAGCGTAGGAGCCGGCGGGGGGGCGAACACCGGGGAGCTGTTTTTT. The whole variable domain, filled in from reference TRBV9 and TRBJ2-2, reads DSGVTQTPKHLITATGQRVTLRCSPRSGDLSVYWYQQSLDQGLQFLIQYYNGEERAKGNILERFSAQQFPDLHSELNLSSLELGDSALYFCASSVGAGGGANTGELFFGEGSRLTVL.

This clone was detected only a few times. The V call is TRBV29-1, the J call TRBJ1-3; no definite D call. The V end lost 7 bases, the J end lost 4 bases, and 8 bases lay between the germline ends. Germline values: CDR1 SQVTM, CDR2 ANQGSEA. CDR3 length: 11 residues. DNA of the CDR3: TGCAGCGGACACGGCGGAAACACCATATATTTT. Amino acids: CSGHGGNTIYF.

This clone was counted once. V is TRBV7-6 and J is TRBJ2-7; D tentatively fits TRBD1 or TRBD2 (5 bases each). Germline V lookup: CDR1 SGHVS, CDR2 FNYEAQ. The V and J ends lost 5 bases and 5 bases respectively, with 13 bases between them. The CDR3 consists of 13 residues. The CDR3: CASSASGPDEQYF. The CDR3 coding sequence is TGTGCCAGCAGCGCCTCGGGACCGGACGAGCAGTACTTC.

The rearrangement links TRBV19 to TRBJ2-1, with a possible D match to TRBD1 (6 bases). V lost 1 base, J lost 5 bases, and 12 bases lay in between. This CDR3 contains 15 residues. The germline V gene has CDR1 LNHDA and CDR2 SQIVND (reference sequence). This chain's CDR3 is CASSIGTANHNEQFF. In DNA, the CDR3 is TGTGCCAGTAGTATAGGGACAGCAAATCACAATGAGCAGTTCTTC.

This sequence joins TRBV7-3 and TRBJ2-3; TRBD2 agrees at 10 bases. CDR3 length equals 18 residues. Trimming at V came to 2 bases and at J to 6 bases, leaving 14 bases not matched to a gene. Germline CDR1 SGHTA, CDR2 FQGTGA. The DNA for the CDR3 is TGTGCCAGCAGCTTATGGGCTAGCGGGGGTTTCAAGAGGGATACGCAGTATTTT. It encodes CASSLWASGGFKRDTQYF.

The genes are TRBV18 and TRBJ2-3; D gene unclear. Trimming cost V 5 bases and J 2 bases, with 2 bases left between them. This CDR3 is 11 amino acids long. Germline V gives CDR1 KGHSH, CDR2 LQKENI. CDR3 residues: CASSSTDTQYF. The DNA of the CDR3 is TGTGCCAGCTCATCCACAGATACGCAGTATTTT.

This clone showed up just a few times. This rearrangement joins TRBV7-9 to TRBJ2-7, with D tentatively TRBD1 (5 bases). V lost 3 bases to trimming and J lost 4 bases, with 10 bases between them. Germline V gene sequence: CDR1 SEHNR, CDR2 FQNEAQ (reference sequence). The CDR3 length is 13 residues. CDR3 DNA: TGTGCCAGCAGCTTTGACAGAAAGTACGAGCAGTACTTC. Its protein product is CASSFDRKYEQYF.

V usage is TRBV23-1 and J usage is TRBJ2-7; the D gene is possibly TRBD2 (6 bases). TRBV23-1 is assigned to the ORF class and has an uncertain function. V lost 2 bases to trimming and J lost 3 bases, with 20 bases between them. This CDR3 has 17 amino acids. This CDR3 reads CASSQTTIWPGDYEQYF. CDR3 DNA: TGCGCCAGCAGTCAAACTACCATCTGGCCGGGGGACTACGAGCAGTACTTC.

The V and J genes are TRBV18 and TRBJ2-3; no definite D call. Germline-derived CDR1 and CDR2 are KGHSH and LQKENI. This CDR3 has 12 amino acids. The V end was cut by 5 bases, the J end by 5 bases, with 8 bases between. The CDR3 nucleotides read TGTGCCAGCTCAAAGATAGGAGATACGCAGTATTTT. As protein: CASSKIGDTQYF. The whole variable domain, filled in from reference TRBV18 and TRBJ2-3, reads NAGVMQNPRHLVRRRGQEARLRCSPMKGHSHVYWYRQLPEEGLKFMVYLQKENIIDESGMPKERFSAEFPKEGPSILRIQQVVRGDSAAYFCASSKIGDTQYFGPGTRLTVL.

This sequence joins TRBV30 and TRBJ2-5, with 9 bases aligning to TRBD2. The CDR3 sequence is 14 residues long. J gave up 3 bases and V 7 bases, and 9 bases lay outside the gene matches. The germline gives CDR1 GTSNPN, CDR2 SVGIG (reference sequence). CDR3 in amino acids: CASRRGGTEETQYF. The CDR3 DNA reads TGTGCCTCTCGGCGGGGGGGTACGGAAGAGACCCAGTACTTC.

The J gene is TRBJ2-3, the V gene TRBV19; no firm D call. V lost 1 base to trimming and J lost 7 bases, with 18 bases between them. Germline V gives CDR1 LNHDA, CDR2 SQIVND (reference sequence). This CDR3 has 16 amino acids. CDR3 nucleotide sequence: TGTGCCAGTAGTATAGGGGATAAGGCCCCCGGGTATACGCAGTATTTT. Amino acids: CASSIGDKAPGYTQYF.

This sequence joins TRBV9 and TRBJ2-2; possible D gene TRBD2, 5 bases. CDR3 length: 16 amino acids. V dropped 4 bases and J dropped 2 bases, with 15 bases sitting between them. The germline V gene has CDR1 SGDLS and CDR2 YYNGEE. CDR3 DNA sequence: TGTGCCAGCAGCCGAGGCTTGGACTTCAACACCGGGGAGCTGTTTTTT. Residues: CASSRGLDFNTGELFF. The whole variable domain, filled in from reference TRBV9 and TRBJ2-2, reads DSGVTQTPKHLITATGQRVTLRCSPRSGDLSVYWYQQSLDQGLQFLIQYYNGEERAKGNILERFSAQQFPDLHSELNLSSLELGDSALYFCASSRGLDFNTGELFFGEGSRLTVL.

The V call is TRBV6-5, the J call TRBJ2-7; 8 bases agree with TRBD2. The J segment lost 2 bases and the V segment lost 6 bases, leaving 6 bases of the junction unmatched. This CDR3 is 14 amino acids long. Germline CDR1 MNHEY, CDR2 SVGAGI. The CDR3 reads CASSSTGGTYEQYF. The CDR3 DNA follows: TGTGCCAGCAGCTCCACGGGGGGGACCTACGAGCAGTACTTC.

The chain recombines TRBV10-3 with TRBJ1-6; TRBD1 matches at 7 bases. This CDR3 region has 17 residues. CDR1 is ENHRY and CDR2 is SYGVKD in the germline V gene. V dropped 8 bases and J dropped 0; count of bases not matched to a gene: 10. The CDR3 coding sequence is TGTGCCATCCGGGACAGTGAACCGAGCTCCTATAATTCACCCCTCCACTTT. Translating gives CAIRDSEPSSYNSPLHF.

The V and J genes are TRBV20-1 and TRBJ1-1; the match to TRBD1 covers 7 bases. Germline CDR1 reads DFQATT; CDR2 reads SNEGSKA (reference sequence). The CDR3 length is 11 residues. With 8 bases clipped from V and 5 bases from J, the junction kept 5 bases outside the gene matches. CDR3 in amino acids: CSLTGDTEAFF. The CDR3 DNA follows: TGCAGTCTAACAGGGGATACTGAAGCTTTCTTT.

The chain links TRBV18 to TRBJ1-1; D might be TRBD1 (5 bases). This CDR3 is built from 16 residues. Germline assignment: CDR1 KGHSH and CDR2 LQKENI. V lost 1 base and J 0 bases, leaving 12 bases between the germline ends. CDR3 sequence: CASSPQSGRVNTEAFF. The CDR3, as DNA: TGTGCCAGCTCACCACAGTCAGGGAGGGTGAACACTGAAGCTTTCTTT.

The chain joins TRBV29-1 to TRBJ2-7; 7 positions match TRBD1. The ends lost 8 bases at V and 2 bases at J; junction bases unmatched: 6. CDR1 and CDR2 (germline): SQVTM, ANQGSEA. The CDR3 totals 12 residues. The CDR3 spells CSSLGTAYEQYF. The CDR3 nucleotides are TGCAGCTCACTAGGGACAGCCTACGAGCAGTACTTC.

This rearrangement joins TRBV4-2 to TRBJ2-7, with D unresolved. V was shortened by 2 bases and J by 2 bases, with 4 bases between the two germline ends. The CDR3 sequence is 12 residues long. Per the germline V gene, CDR1 is LGHNA and CDR2 is YNFKEQ. The CDR3 is CASSQSAYEQYF. The CDR3 DNA reads TGTGCCAGCAGCCAATCTGCCTACGAGCAGTACTTC.

The gene calls are TRBV30 and TRBJ2-7; D uncertain. The CDR3 is 14 amino acids. V was cut by 7 bases and J by 5 bases, with 21 bases left in between. Germline V lookup: CDR1 GTSNPN, CDR2 SVGIG (reference sequence). CDR3 bases: TGTGCCTCCTATACCATGACCGCGGCCCACGAGCAGTACTTC. Translating gives CASYTMTAAHEQYF.

The J gene is TRBJ2-2, the V gene TRBV30; D might be TRBD1 (6 bases). The CDR3 runs to 14 residues. Germline V lookup: CDR1 GTSNPN, CDR2 SVGIG (reference sequence). V lost 3 bases and J 4 bases, leaving 12 bases between the germline ends. CDR3 amino acids: CAWRRQGLTGELFF. The DNA of the CDR3 is TGTGCCTGGAGACGGCAGGGGCTCACCGGGGAGCTGTTTTTT. Complete variable domain (other parts from reference TRBV30 and TRBJ2-2): SQTIHQWPATLVQPVGSPLSLECTVEGTSNPNLYWYRQAAGRGLQLLFYSVGIGQISSEVPQNLSASRPQDRQFILSSKKLLLSDSGFYLCAWRRQGLTGELFFGEGSRLTVL.

This rearrangement joins TRBV5-1 to TRBJ2-7; 11 bases line up with TRBD2. CDR3 length: 18 amino acids. J gave up 2 bases and V 0 bases, and 10 bases lay outside the gene matches. Germline loops: CDR1 SGHRS, CDR2 YFSETQ. CDR3 loop: CASSLGLAGGSTAYEQYF. In DNA, the CDR3 is TGCGCCAGCAGCTTGGGGCTAGCGGGGGGTTCTACTGCCTACGAGCAGTACTTC.

The chain joins TRBV10-3 to TRBJ1-2; D unclear. Germline V lookup: CDR1 ENHRY, CDR2 SYGVKD. V lost 3 bases, J lost 4 bases, and 3 bases lay in between. The CDR3 has 11 residues. The CDR3 sequence is CAISESYGYTF. The CDR3 DNA is TGTGCCATCAGTGAATCCTATGGCTACACCTTC.

The chain has TRBV4-2 and TRBJ2-3; 7 nucleotides match TRBD1. V shed 6 bases and J 3 bases; nucleotides not matched to a gene: 6. Germline CDR1 reads LGHNA; CDR2 reads YNFKEQ. The CDR3 loop spans 14 amino acids. CDR3 loop: CASSPRQGTDTQYF. DNA for the CDR3: TGTGCCAGCAGTCCCCGACAGGGTACAGATACGCAGTATTTT.

This clone was seen just once. The gene calls are TRBV6-5 and TRBJ1-5, with a possible D match to TRBD1 (6 bases). CDR3 length: 15 residues. CDR1 is MNHEY and CDR2 is SVGAGI in the germline V gene. Trimming shortened V by 0 bases and J by 4 bases, and 10 bases separated the two germline ends. In DNA form, the CDR3 reads TGTGCCAGCAGTTACTCAGGACAGTCGAATCAGCCCCAGCATTTT. It specifies CASSYSGQSNQPQHF.

This clone turned up a few times. The V and J genes are TRBV2 and TRBJ1-5; 7 bases are a match to TRBD1. Germline loops: CDR1 SNHLY, CDR2 FYNNEI. This CDR3 region has 15 residues. Trimming cost V 8 bases and J 1 base; bases outside gene matches: 8. The CDR3 DNA reads as TGTGCCAGCCAGACAGGGAAATCGAGCAATCAGCCCCAGCATTTT. This translates into CASQTGKSSNQPQHF.

This clone was detected once. The chain links TRBV5-8 to TRBJ2-2, with D possibly TRBD1 on 9 matching bases. This CDR3 spans 16 amino acids. Trimming pared 4 bases from V and 4 bases from J, leaving 17 bases between. Germline V gene data show CDR1 as SGHTS and CDR2 as YDEGEE. For the CDR3, the DNA is TGTGCCAGCAGCCCGGGAGGGACAGGGACCACCGGGGAGCTGTTTTTT. Its translation: CASSPGGTGTTGELFF.